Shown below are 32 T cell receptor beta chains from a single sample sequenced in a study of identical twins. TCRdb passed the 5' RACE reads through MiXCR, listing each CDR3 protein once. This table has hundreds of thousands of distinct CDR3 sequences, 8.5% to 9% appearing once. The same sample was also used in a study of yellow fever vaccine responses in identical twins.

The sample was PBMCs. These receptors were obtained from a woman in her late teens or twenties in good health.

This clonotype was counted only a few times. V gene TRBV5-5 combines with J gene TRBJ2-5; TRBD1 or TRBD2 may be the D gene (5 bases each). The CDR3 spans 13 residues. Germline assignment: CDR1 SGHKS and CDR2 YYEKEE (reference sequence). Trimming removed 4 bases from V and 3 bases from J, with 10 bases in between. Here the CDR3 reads CASSRGFKETQYF. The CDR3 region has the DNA TGTGCCAGCAGCCGGGGCTTTAAAGAGACCCAGTACTTC.

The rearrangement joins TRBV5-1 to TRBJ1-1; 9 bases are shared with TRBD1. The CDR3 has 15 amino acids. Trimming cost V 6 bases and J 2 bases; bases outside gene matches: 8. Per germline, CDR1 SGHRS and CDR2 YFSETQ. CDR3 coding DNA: TGCGCCAGCATGATTGGGGACAGGGTAAACACTGAAGCTTTCTTT. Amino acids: CASMIGDRVNTEAFF.

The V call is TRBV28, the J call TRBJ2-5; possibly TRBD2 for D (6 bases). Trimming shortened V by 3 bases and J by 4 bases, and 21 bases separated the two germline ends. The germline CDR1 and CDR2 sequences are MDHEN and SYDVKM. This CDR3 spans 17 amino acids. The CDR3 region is CASSFIGREGLGETQYF. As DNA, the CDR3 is TGTGCCAGCAGTTTTATCGGGCGGGAAGGGCTCGGAGAGACCCAGTACTTC.

CDR3 nucleotides: TGCGCCAGCAGCTTACAGCACAGCACAGATACGCAGTATTTT. This gives the protein CASSLQHSTDTQYF. The chain is built from TRBV5-1 and TRBJ2-3; D is unclear. The CDR3 runs 14 residues. Germline V gene lookup returns CDR1 SGHRS and CDR2 YFSETQ. Trimming took off 2 bases at V and 0 bases at J, with 7 bases between the two ends.

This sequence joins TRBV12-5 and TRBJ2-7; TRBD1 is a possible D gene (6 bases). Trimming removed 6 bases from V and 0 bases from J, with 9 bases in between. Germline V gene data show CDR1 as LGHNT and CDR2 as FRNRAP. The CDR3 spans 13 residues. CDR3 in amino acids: CASGGDNSYEQYF. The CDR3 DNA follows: TGTGCTAGTGGGGGGGACAACTCCTACGAGCAGTACTTC.

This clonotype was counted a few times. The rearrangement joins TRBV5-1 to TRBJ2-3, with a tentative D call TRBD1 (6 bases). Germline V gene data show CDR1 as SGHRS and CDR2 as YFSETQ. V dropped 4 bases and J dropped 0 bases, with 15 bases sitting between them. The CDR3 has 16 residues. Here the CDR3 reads CASSRRLTGSTDTQYF. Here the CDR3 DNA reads TGCGCCAGCAGCAGGCGGCTGACAGGAAGCACAGATACGCAGTATTTT. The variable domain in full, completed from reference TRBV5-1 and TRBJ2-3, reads KAGVTQTPRYLIKTRGQQVTLSCSPISGHRSVSWYQQTPGQGLQFLFEYFSETQRNKGNFPGRFSGRQFSNSRSEMNVSTLELGDSALYLCASSRRLTGSTDTQYFGPGTRLTVL.

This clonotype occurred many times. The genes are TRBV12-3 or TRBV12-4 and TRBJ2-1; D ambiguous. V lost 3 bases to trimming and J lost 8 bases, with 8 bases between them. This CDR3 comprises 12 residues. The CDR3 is CASSLSFHEQFF. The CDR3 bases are TGTGCCAGCAGTTTGAGTTTCCATGAGCAGTTCTTC.

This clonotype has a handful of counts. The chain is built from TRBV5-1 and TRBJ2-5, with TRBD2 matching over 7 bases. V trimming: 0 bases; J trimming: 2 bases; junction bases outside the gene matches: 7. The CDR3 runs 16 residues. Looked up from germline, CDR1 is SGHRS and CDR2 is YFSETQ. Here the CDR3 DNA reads TGCGCCAGCAGCTTGGCAAGCGGGGTAGGGCAAGAGACCCAGTACTTC. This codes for CASSLASGVGQETQYF.

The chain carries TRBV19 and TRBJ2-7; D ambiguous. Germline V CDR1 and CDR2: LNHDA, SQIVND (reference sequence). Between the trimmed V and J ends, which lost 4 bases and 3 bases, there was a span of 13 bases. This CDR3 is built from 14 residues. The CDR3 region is CASSSRGEFYEQYF. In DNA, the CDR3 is TGTGCCAGTAGTAGTCGTGGGGAATTCTACGAGCAGTACTTC.

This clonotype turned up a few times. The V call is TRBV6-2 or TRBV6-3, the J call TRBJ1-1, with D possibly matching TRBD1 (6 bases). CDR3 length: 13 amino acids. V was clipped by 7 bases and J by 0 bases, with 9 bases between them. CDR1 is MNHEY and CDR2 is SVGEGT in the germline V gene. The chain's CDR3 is CASKGDMNTEAFF. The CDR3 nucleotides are TGTGCCAGCAAAGGGGACATGAACACTGAAGCTTTCTTT.

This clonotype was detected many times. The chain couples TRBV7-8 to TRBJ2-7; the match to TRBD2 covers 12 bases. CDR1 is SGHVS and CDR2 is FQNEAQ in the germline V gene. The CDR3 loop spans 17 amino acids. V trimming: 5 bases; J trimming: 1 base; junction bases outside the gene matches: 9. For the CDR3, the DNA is TGTGCCAGCAGCCCAGGGCTAGCGGGAGGGTATTCCTACGAGCAGTACTTC. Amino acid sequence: CASSPGLAGGYSYEQYF.

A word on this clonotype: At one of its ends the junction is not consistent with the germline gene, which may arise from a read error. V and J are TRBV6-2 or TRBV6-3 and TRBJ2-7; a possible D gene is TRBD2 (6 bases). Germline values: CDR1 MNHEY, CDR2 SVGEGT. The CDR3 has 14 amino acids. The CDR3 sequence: CASSYEGGTYEQYF. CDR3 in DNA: TGTGCCAGCAGTTACGAGGGCGGGACCTATGAGCAGTACTTC.

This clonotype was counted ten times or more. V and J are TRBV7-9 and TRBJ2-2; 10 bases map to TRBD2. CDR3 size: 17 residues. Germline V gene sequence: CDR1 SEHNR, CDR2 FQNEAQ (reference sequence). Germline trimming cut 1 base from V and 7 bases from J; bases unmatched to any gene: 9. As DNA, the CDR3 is TGTGCCAGCAGCTTAGGACGCCTAGCGGGAGTTGGCGGGGAGCTGTTTTTT. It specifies CASSLGRLAGVGGELFF.

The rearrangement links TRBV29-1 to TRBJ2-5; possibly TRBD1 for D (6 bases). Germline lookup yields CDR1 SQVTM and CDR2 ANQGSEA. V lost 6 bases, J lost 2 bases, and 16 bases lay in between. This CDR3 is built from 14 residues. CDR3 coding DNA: TGCAGCGTAGCGACAGGAATTCTTCAAGAGACCCAGTACTTC. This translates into CSVATGILQETQYF.

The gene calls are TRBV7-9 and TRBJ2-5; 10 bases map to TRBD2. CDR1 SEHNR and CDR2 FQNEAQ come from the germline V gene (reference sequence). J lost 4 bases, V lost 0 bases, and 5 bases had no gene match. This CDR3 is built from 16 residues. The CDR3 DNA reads TGTGCCAGCAGCTTAGCGGGAGGACTAGCGGTAGAGACCCAGTACTTC. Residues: CASSLAGGLAVETQYF. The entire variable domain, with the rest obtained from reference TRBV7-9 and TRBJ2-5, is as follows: DTGVSQNPRHKITKRGQNVTFRCDPISEHNRLYWYRQTLGQGPEFLTYFQNEAQLEKSRLLSDRFSAERPKGSFSTLEIQRTEQGDSAMYLCASSLAGGLAVETQYFGPGTRLLVL.

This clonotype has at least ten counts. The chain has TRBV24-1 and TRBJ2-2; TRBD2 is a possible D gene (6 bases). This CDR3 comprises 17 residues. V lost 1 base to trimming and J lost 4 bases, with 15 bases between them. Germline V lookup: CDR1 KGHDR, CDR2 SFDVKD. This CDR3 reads CATSDFSSRGITGELFF. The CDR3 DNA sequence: TGTGCCACCAGTGATTTCAGTTCGCGGGGAATCACCGGGGAGCTGTTTTTT.

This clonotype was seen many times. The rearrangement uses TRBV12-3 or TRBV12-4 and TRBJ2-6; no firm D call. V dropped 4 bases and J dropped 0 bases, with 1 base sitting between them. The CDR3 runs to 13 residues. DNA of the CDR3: TGTGCCAGCAGTTACTCTGGGGCCAACGTCCTGACTTTC. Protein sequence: CASSYSGANVLTF.

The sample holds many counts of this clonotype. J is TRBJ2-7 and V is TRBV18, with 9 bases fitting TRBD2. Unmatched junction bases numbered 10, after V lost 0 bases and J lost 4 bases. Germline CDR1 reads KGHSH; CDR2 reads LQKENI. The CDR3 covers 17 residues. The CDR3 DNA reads TGTGCCAGCTCACCACCAAGTCGGCTAGCGGGGAAATACGAGCAGTACTTC. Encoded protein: CASSPPSRLAGKYEQYF.

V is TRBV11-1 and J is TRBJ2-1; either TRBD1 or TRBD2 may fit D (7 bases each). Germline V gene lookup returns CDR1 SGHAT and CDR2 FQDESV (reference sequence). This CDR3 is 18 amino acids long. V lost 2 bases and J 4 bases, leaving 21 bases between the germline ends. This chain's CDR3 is CASSLRGEGAAPYNEQFF. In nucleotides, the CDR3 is TGTGCCAGCAGCTTAAGGGGGGAGGGGGCAGCTCCGTACAATGAGCAGTTCTTC.

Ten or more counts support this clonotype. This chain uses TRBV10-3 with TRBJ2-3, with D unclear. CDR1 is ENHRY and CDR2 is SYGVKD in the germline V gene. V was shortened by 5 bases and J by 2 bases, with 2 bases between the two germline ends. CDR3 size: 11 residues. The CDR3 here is CAISHTDTQYF. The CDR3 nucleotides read TGTGCCATCAGTCACACAGATACGCAGTATTTT.

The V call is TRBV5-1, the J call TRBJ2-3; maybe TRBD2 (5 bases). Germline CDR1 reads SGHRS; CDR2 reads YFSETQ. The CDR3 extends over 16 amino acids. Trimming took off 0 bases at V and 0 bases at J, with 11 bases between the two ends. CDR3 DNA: TGCGCCAGCAGCTTGGGTCGAGCGGTGAGCACAGATACGCAGTATTTT. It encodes CASSLGRAVSTDTQYF.

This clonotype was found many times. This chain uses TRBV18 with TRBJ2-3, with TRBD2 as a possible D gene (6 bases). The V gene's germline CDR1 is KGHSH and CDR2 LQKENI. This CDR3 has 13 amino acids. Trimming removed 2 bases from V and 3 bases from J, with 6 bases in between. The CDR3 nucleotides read TGTGCCAGCTCACCAAGCGGGACAGATACGCAGTATTTT. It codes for CASSPSGTDTQYF.

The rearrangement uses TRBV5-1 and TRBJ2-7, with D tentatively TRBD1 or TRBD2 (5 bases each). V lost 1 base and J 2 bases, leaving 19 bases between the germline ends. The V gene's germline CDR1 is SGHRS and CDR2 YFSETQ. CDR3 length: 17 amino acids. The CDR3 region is CASSLFAPRSGPYEQYF. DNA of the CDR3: TGCGCCAGCAGCTTGTTTGCCCCCCGGTCGGGACCCTACGAGCAGTACTTC.

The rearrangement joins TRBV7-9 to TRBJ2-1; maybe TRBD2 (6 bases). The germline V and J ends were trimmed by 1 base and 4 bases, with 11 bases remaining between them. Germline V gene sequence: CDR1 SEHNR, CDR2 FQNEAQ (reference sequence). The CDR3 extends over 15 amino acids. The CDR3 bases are TGTGCCAGCAGCTTAGTTGGAGGGCAGTACAATGAGCAGTTCTTC. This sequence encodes CASSLVGGQYNEQFF.

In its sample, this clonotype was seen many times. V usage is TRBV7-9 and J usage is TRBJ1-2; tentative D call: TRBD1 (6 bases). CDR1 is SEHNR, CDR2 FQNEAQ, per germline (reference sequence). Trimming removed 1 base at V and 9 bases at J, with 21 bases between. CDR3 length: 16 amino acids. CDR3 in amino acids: CASSLGSGGVSYSYTF. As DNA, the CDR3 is TGTGCCAGCAGCTTAGGGTCGGGGGGCGTCTCTTATAGCTACACCTTC.

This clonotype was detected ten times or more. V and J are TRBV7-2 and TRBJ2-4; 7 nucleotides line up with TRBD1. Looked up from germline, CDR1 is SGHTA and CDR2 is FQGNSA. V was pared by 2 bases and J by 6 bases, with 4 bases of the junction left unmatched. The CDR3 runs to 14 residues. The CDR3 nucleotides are TGTGCCAGCAGCTTAAGGGGGCAGGGAAACATTCAGTACTTC. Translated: CASSLRGQGNIQYF.

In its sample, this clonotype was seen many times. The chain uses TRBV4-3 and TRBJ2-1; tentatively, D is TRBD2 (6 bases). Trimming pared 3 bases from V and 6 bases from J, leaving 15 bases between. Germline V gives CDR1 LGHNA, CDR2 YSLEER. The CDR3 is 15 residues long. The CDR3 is CASSQASVPSNEQFF. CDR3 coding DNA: TGCGCCAGCAGCCAGGCTAGCGTACCTTCCAATGAGCAGTTCTTC.

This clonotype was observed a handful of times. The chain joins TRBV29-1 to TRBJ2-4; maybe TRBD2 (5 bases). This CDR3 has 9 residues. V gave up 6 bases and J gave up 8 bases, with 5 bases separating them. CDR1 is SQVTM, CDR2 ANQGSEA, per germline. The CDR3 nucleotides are TGCAGCGTGGAGGACATTCAGTACTTC. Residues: CSVEDIQYF.

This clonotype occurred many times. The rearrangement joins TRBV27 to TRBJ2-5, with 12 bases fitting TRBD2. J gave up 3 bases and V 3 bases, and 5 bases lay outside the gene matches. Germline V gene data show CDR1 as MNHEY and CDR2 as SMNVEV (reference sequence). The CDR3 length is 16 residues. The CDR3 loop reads CASSFLASGREETQYF. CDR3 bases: TGTGCCAGCAGTTTTCTAGCTAGCGGGAGGGAAGAGACCCAGTACTTC.

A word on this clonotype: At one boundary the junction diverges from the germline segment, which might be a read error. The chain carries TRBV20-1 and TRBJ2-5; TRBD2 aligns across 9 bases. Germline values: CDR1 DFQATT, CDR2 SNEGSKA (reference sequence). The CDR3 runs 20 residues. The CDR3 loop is CCARATGAGSGSIGRKTQYF. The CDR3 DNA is TGCTGTGCTAGAGCTACGGGGGCAGGTAGCGGGAGCATAGGGAGAAAGACCCAGTACTTC.

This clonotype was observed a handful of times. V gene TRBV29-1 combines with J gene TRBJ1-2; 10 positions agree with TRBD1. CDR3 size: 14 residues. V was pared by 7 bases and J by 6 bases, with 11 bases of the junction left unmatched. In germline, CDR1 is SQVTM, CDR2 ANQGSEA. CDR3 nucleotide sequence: TGCAGCGCTAACCAGGACAGGGGGGTGGATGGCTACACCTTC. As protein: CSANQDRGVDGYTF.

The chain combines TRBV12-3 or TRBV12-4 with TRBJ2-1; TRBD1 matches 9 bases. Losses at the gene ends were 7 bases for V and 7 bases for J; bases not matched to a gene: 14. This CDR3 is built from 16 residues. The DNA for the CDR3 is TGTGCCAGCACCCCTACCTCGGGACAGGGAACTAATGAGCAGTTCTTC. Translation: CASTPTSGQGTNEQFF.